These T cell receptor beta chains were read from a single sample in a study of blood T cells in healthy people across ages. TCRdb reprocessed the 5' RACE reads with MiXCR, giving one entry per CDR3 protein. The repertoire holds roughly 1.5 million distinct CDR3 sequences, with roughly two fifths as singletons. Material: blood. The source is a woman under 30 in good health. Each CDR3 is given with its conserved first and last residue. The size entry is marked missing in some rows and otherwise reads once, few, many or a size class.

>TRBV6-2/TRBV6-3|-|12
CASSNQIGGYTF
>TRBV6-6|once|13
CASTTTPAYEQYF
>TRBV12-5|-|14
CASGIQGEYEKLFF
>TRBV5-1|many|16
CASSLGLAVSYNEQFF
>TRBV5-1|many|14
CASSLAQKQETQYF
>TRBV20-1|-|16
CSAQEGGAWGANVLTF
>TRBV9|few|16
CASSVGQGAQGGGYTF
>TRBV14|-|17
CASSQGPTGTKQETQYF
>TRBV12-3/TRBV12-4|few|19
CASSFVPGQFQVLYNEQFF
>TRBV28|-|15
CASTDNRDNYNEQFF
>TRBV20-1|-|17
CSAIRFVFGRDYNEQFF
>TRBV25-1|-|16
CAGSSLREGRYNEQFF
>TRBV21-1|-|11
CASGRDEGYTF
>TRBV6-5|-|12
CASSYAGTGAFF
>TRBV28|once|13
CTSSVLSTYEQYF